The 20 T cell receptor beta chains below all came from one sample that was sequenced in a study of CD8+ T cells in alopecia areata. Peripheral blood, together with lesional scalp punch biopsies, was collected from alopecia areata patients. As the sequencing template, cDNA was produced by extracting RNA and reverse transcribing it. Libraries were prepared by immunoSEQ multiplex PCR; TCRdb keeps only in-frame clonotypes and omits some of them. The data hold 10,000 or so clones, with roughly 56% observed a single time. The sample consisted of skin, taken at week 0. The origin of the receptors is a human donor with alopecia areata.

The chain couples TRBV19 to TRBJ2-1, with 10 bases aligning to TRBD2. Trimming removed 5 bases from V and 3 bases from J; junction bases left unmatched: 7. CDR3 length: 16 amino acids. In germline, CDR1 is LNHDA, CDR2 SQIVND (reference sequence). The DNA of the CDR3 is TGTGCCAGTAGTCAATCACGACTAGCGGGCTACAATGAGCAGTTCTTC. Amino acid sequence: CASSQSRLAGYNEQFF.

This clone was seen only a few times. J is TRBJ1-1 and V is TRBV6-1; 7 nucleotides match TRBD1. Trimming removed 4 bases from V and 6 bases from J; junction bases left unmatched: 8. CDR1 is MNHNS, CDR2 SASEGT, per germline. The CDR3 length is 14 residues. The CDR3 coding sequence is TGTGCCAGCAGTGCATTAGACAGGGACGCTGAAGCTTTCTTT. This translates into CASSALDRDAEAFF.

The chain recombines TRBV7-9 with TRBJ1-6; D remains ambiguous. CDR3 length: 17 residues. Between the trimmed V and J ends, which lost 5 bases and 5 bases, there was a span of 19 bases. From germline, CDR1 is SEHNR and CDR2 FQNEAQ (reference sequence). The CDR3 sequence is CASSQGLNIVDNSPLHF. CDR3 bases: TGTGCCAGCAGCCAAGGACTCAACATAGTAGATAATTCACCCCTCCACTTT.

Remarks on this clone: The junction differs from germline at one of its ends, possibly a read error. The chain joins TRBV29-1 to TRBJ1-1; weak D call: TRBD1 (6 bases). The CDR3 is made up of 10 amino acids. CDR1 is SQVTM and CDR2 is ANQGSEA in the germline V gene. CDR3 DNA sequence: TGCAGCGCCGGACAGCCCCAGGCTCCCTTT. This codes for CSAGQPQAPF.

The V and J genes are TRBV25-1 and TRBJ1-2; D call uncertain. The CDR3 spans 14 residues. Trimming took off 1 base at V and 6 bases at J, with 12 bases between the two ends. Germline lookup yields CDR1 MGHDK and CDR2 SYGVNS. DNA for the CDR3: TGTGCCAGCAGTGAATCGGGTTGGAGCAATGGCTACACCTTC. Its protein is CASSESGWSNGYTF.

This clone appeared a few times. V usage is TRBV4-1 and J usage is TRBJ2-2; no firm D call. Germline lookup yields CDR1 MGHRA and CDR2 YSYEKL. The V and J ends lost 0 bases and 1 base respectively, with 3 bases between them. The CDR3 is 14 amino acids. The CDR3 DNA follows: TGCGCCAGCAGCCAAGAATGGAACACCGGGGAGCTGTTTTTT. Encoded protein: CASSQEWNTGELFF.

This clone appeared a few times. J is TRBJ2-7 and V is TRBV5-4, with no clear D. The CDR3 contains 13 residues. V lost 3 bases and J 5 bases, leaving 12 bases between the germline ends. Germline V CDR1 and CDR2: SGHNT, YYREEE (reference sequence). CDR3 region: CASSSLGKDEQYF. As DNA, the CDR3 is TGTGCCAGCAGCTCATTGGGGAAGGACGAGCAGTACTTC.

The V call is TRBV6-4, the J call TRBJ1-2; weak D call: TRBD1 (5 bases). Germline assignment: CDR1 MRHNA and CDR2 SNTAGT. This CDR3 spans 13 amino acids. With 1 base removed from V and 3 bases from J, the gap between germline ends came to 6 bases. For the CDR3, the DNA is TGTGCCAGCAGTGACTACAGGCACTATGGCTACACCTTC. This encodes CASSDYRHYGYTF.

The sample holds one count of this clone. This chain joins TRBV29-1 and TRBJ2-7, with D uncertain. V was shortened by 7 bases and J by 6 bases, with 19 bases between the two germline ends. The CDR3 runs 13 residues. Germline CDR1 reads SQVTM; CDR2 reads ANQGSEA. The CDR3 spells CSATPDHLSEQYF. CDR3 in DNA: TGCAGCGCCACACCTGATCACCTTTCCGAGCAGTACTTC.

The V gene is TRBV6-1, the J gene TRBJ2-4, with 7 bases lining up with TRBD1. Unmatched junction bases numbered 11, after V lost 6 bases and J lost 6 bases. CDR1 is MNHNS and CDR2 is SASEGT in the germline V gene. The CDR3 extends over 15 amino acids. CDR3 DNA sequence: TGTGCCAGCAGCGCCAGGACAGGCCCATCAAACATTCAGTACTTC. Its translation is CASSARTGPSNIQYF.

A remark on this clone: This specimen includes other DNA sequences encoding the same CDR3. The chain joins TRBV18 to TRBJ2-6; D gene ambiguous. V was shortened by 0 bases and J by 2 bases, with 11 bases between the two germline ends. Looked up from germline, CDR1 is KGHSH and CDR2 is LQKENI. The length of the CDR3 is 17 residues. The DNA of the CDR3 is TGTGCCAGCTCACCACCTGGTCACCCACCTGGGGCCAACGTCCTGACTTTC. Residues: CASSPPGHPPGANVLTF. Full variable domain (outside the CDR3, taken from reference TRBV18 and TRBJ2-6): NAGVMQNPRHLVRRRGQEARLRCSPMKGHSHVYWYRQLPEEGLKFMVYLQKENIIDESGMPKERFSAEFPKEGPSILRIQQVVRGDSAAYFCASSPPGHPPGANVLTFGAGSRLTVL.

The chain carries TRBV27 and TRBJ2-6; no definite D call. This CDR3 has 14 residues. Trimming took off 8 bases at V and 3 bases at J, with 11 bases between the two ends. Germline assignment: CDR1 MNHEY and CDR2 SMNVEV (reference sequence). Here the CDR3 DNA reads TGTGCCAGCGGAACGGGTAGTGGGGCCAACGTCCTGACTTTC. It translates to CASGTGSGANVLTF.

A word on this clone: The germline gene is not matched at one end of the junction; a read error may be the cause. This rearrangement joins TRBV7-2 to TRBJ1-5; possible D gene TRBD1, 5 bases. Per germline, CDR1 SGHTA and CDR2 FQGNSA. The CDR3 has 15 residues. CDR3 in amino acids: CASSPLVGVNPPQHF. Here the CDR3 DNA reads TGTGCCAGCAGCCCGTTAGTGGGGGTAAATCCGCCCCAGCATTTT.

The chain links TRBV7-7 to TRBJ2-1, with D possibly being TRBD1 (5 bases). CDR3 length: 15 residues. The ends were cut back, 5 bases at V and 6 bases at J, with 17 bases in the middle. CDR1 and CDR2 (germline): SSHAT, FNYEAQ (reference sequence). The CDR3 is CASSQGPGSGNEQFF. The CDR3, as DNA: TGTGCCAGCAGCCAAGGCCCAGGGTCCGGCAATGAGCAGTTCTTC.

This clone was seen just once. This chain joins TRBV6-5 and TRBJ1-5; D unresolved. Trimming took 6 bases from V and 2 from J, leaving 14 bases between them. CDR3 length: 15 amino acids. Germline V lookup: CDR1 MNHEY, CDR2 SVGAGI. CDR3 in amino acids: CASSPTAGGNQPQHF. In DNA, the CDR3 is TGTGCCAGCAGCCCTACTGCTGGGGGCAATCAGCCCCAGCATTTT.

A few counts support this clone. This sequence joins TRBV7-8 and TRBJ1-1; D might be TRBD1 (6 bases). CDR1 and CDR2 from the germline V gene are SGHVS and FQNEAQ. The CDR3 sequence is 14 residues long. V was clipped by 7 bases and J by 6 bases, with 18 bases between them. DNA of the CDR3: TGTGCCAGCAAAGGGGGGGCCTCACGGCCTGAAGCTTTCTTT. Its protein is CASKGGASRPEAFF.

The chain recombines TRBV6-5 with TRBJ2-7; 9 bases match TRBD1. Germline lookup yields CDR1 MNHEY and CDR2 SVGAGI. The CDR3 contains 15 residues. V was clipped by 6 bases and J by 3 bases; unmatched bases: 9. Here the CDR3 DNA reads TGTGCCAGCAGCCGCGGACAGGGGTTGATCTACGAGCAGTACTTC. Its protein is CASSRGQGLIYEQYF.

The chain couples TRBV27 to TRBJ2-7; 8 bases fit TRBD2. CDR1 is MNHEY and CDR2 is SMNVEV in the germline V gene (reference sequence). This CDR3 contains 14 residues. V shed 10 bases and J 0 bases; nucleotides not matched to a gene: 8. CDR3 in amino acids: CATGGAGSSYEQYF. The CDR3 nucleotides read TGTGCCACGGGGGGGGCAGGAAGCTCCTACGAGCAGTACTTC.

The chain links TRBV7-2 to TRBJ2-2, with D unresolved. From germline, CDR1 is SGHTA and CDR2 FQGNSA. Trimming removed 1 base at V and 5 bases at J, with 11 bases between. The CDR3 sequence is 15 residues long. CDR3 nucleotide sequence: TGTGCCAGCAGCTTAGGAATTGGAATTACCGGGGAGCTGTTTTTT. This translates into CASSLGIGITGELFF.

This clone was detected only a few times. V gene TRBV29-1 combines with J gene TRBJ2-7, with D perhaps assigned TRBD1 or TRBD2 (5 bases each). Trimming shortened V by 5 bases and J by 7 bases, and 15 bases separated the two germline ends. Germline lookup yields CDR1 SQVTM and CDR2 ANQGSEA. The CDR3 is made up of 12 amino acids. DNA of the CDR3: TGCAGCGTTCTGGGACCATTGAGGGAGCAGTACTTC. Amino acids: CSVLGPLREQYF.